What follows are 24 T cell receptor beta chains derived from one specimen sequenced in a study of blood T cell repertoires in COVID-19. The table came from immunoSEQ multiplex PCR; TCRdb's copy has only in-frame clones and leaves some out. The data show tens of thousands of clones, with about 91% seen just once and 9.9% held by the top ten. Sequencing was carried out using peripheral blood. Source of these receptors: a human donor with active COVID-19. The donor label of this sample is uncertain.

The chain is built from TRBV5-1 and TRBJ2-7, with D maybe TRBD1 (5 bases). This CDR3 region has 15 residues. Germline V CDR1 and CDR2: SGHRS, YFSETQ. With 0 bases removed from V and 5 bases from J, the gap between germline ends came to 15 bases. CDR3 sequence reads: CASSLAPLGPNEQYF. CDR3 nucleotide sequence: TGCGCCAGCAGCTTGGCCCCTCTGGGGCCAAACGAGCAGTACTTC.

The V call is TRBV5-1, the J call TRBJ2-4; 12 nucleotides agree with TRBD2. CDR1 and CDR2 (germline): SGHRS, YFSETQ. V was pared by 4 bases and J by 0 bases, with 14 bases of the junction left unmatched. The CDR3 has 20 residues. The CDR3 sequence: CASSAKAGTSGQLAKNIQYF. The CDR3 bases are TGCGCCAGCAGCGCAAAAGCGGGGACTAGCGGGCAGCTAGCCAAAAACATTCAGTACTTC.

V and J are TRBV7-6 and TRBJ2-2; D gene unclear. The CDR3 spans 15 residues. The V gene lost 3 bases and the J gene lost 6 bases, with 14 bases spanning the gap. Germline CDR1 and CDR2: SGHVS and FNYEAQ. The CDR3 region has the DNA TGTGCCAGCAGCTTTTTCCCGGGTCTTGCCGGGGAGCTGTTTTTT. Translated, it gives CASSFFPGLAGELFF.

The chain uses TRBV25-1 and TRBJ1-3, with D perhaps TRBD1 (6 bases). The CDR3 has 15 amino acids. Germline V gives CDR1 MGHDK, CDR2 SYGVNS. The V end was cut by 2 bases, the J end by 0 bases, with 8 bases between. In nucleotides, the CDR3 is TGTGCCAGCAGTGAACCGACAGGCTCTGGAAACACCATATATTTT. Encoded protein: CASSEPTGSGNTIYF.

This chain links TRBV2 with TRBJ2-5; 7 positions agree with TRBD1. The V gene end was trimmed by 1 base and the J gene end by 4 bases; junction bases not matched to a gene: 0. Per the germline V gene, CDR1 is SNHLY and CDR2 is FYNNEI. The CDR3 covers 13 residues. This CDR3 reads CASSEDRGETQYF. Written as DNA, the CDR3 is TGTGCCAGCAGTGAAGACAGGGGAGAGACCCAGTACTTC.

V is TRBV5-4 and J is TRBJ2-5, with D tentatively TRBD1 (6 bases). The CDR3 length is 15 residues. Trimming took off 3 bases at V and 2 bases at J, with 14 bases between the two ends. From germline, CDR1 is SGHNT and CDR2 YYREEE (reference sequence). The CDR3 loop is CASSSLQGSQETQYF. The CDR3 bases are TGTGCCAGCAGCTCCCTACAGGGATCTCAAGAGACCCAGTACTTC.

The J gene is TRBJ2-3, the V gene TRBV3-1 (or the pseudogene TRBV3-2), with 14 bases lining up with TRBD2. Germline-derived CDR1 and CDR2 are LGHDT and YNNKEL (reference sequence). This CDR3 has 17 amino acids. V was clipped by 3 bases and J by 3 bases; unmatched bases: 5. The CDR3: CASSHRRLAGGTDTQYF. As DNA, the CDR3 is TGTGCCAGCAGCCACCGCCGACTAGCGGGAGGGACAGATACGCAGTATTTT.

This clone has just one count. This chain connects TRBV7-2 to TRBJ2-7, with 13 bases aligning to TRBD2. CDR1 and CDR2 (germline): SGHTA, FQGNSA. This CDR3 region has 15 residues. V dropped 3 bases and J dropped 3; count of bases not matched to a gene: 2. The CDR3 nucleotides are TGTGCCAGCAGCTTTACTAGCGGGGGGGTCTACGAGCAGTACTTC. Its translation is CASSFTSGGVYEQYF.

The chain has TRBV2 and TRBJ2-7; TRBD2 aligns across 14 bases. After removal of 5 bases from V and 7 bases from J, the junction contained 10 bases not matched to a gene. The V gene's germline CDR1 is SNHLY and CDR2 FYNNEI. The CDR3 is 16 residues long. The CDR3: CASSFVTSGRAREQYF. CDR3 nucleotide sequence: TGTGCCAGCAGTTTCGTGACTAGCGGGAGGGCCAGGGAGCAGTACTTC. Supplemented by reference TRBV2 and TRBJ2-7, the full variable domain reads EPEVTQTPSHQVTQMGQEVILRCVPISNHLYFYWYRQILGQKVEFLVSFYNNEISEKSEIFDDQFSVERPDGSNFTLKIRSTKLEDSAMYFCASSFVTSGRAREQYFGPGTRLTVT.

This chain joins TRBV5-6 and TRBJ2-1; 7 bases line up with TRBD1. Germline CDR1 is SGHDT and CDR2 is YYEEEE. The CDR3 sequence is 13 residues long. V gave up 4 bases and J gave up 6 bases; unmatched junction bases: 4. CDR3 bases: TGTGCCAGCAGCCCCGGGACAGCCAATGAGCAGTTCTTC. Protein: CASSPGTANEQFF.

The sample holds one count of this clone. The gene calls are TRBV28 and TRBJ1-5; D not resolved. Germline values: CDR1 MDHEN, CDR2 SYDVKM. The CDR3 runs 15 residues. Trimming stripped 3 bases from V and 0 bases from J, with 9 bases between. This chain's CDR3 is CASSLWRASNQPQHF. The CDR3 DNA sequence: TGTGCCAGCAGTTTGTGGAGGGCTAGCAATCAGCCCCAGCATTTT.

The V and J genes are TRBV5-5 and TRBJ1-2; D gene ambiguous. From germline, CDR1 is SGHKS and CDR2 YYEKEE (reference sequence). Trimming cost V 0 bases and J 8 bases, with 11 bases left between them. CDR3 length: 13 amino acids. CDR3 residues: CASSLEAEGGYTF. The DNA for the CDR3 is TGTGCCAGCAGCTTGGAGGCGGAAGGAGGCTACACCTTC.

Only a few counts were recorded for this clone. The chain carries TRBV27 and TRBJ2-1; 8 nucleotides line up with TRBD2. J was trimmed by 8 bases and V by 3 bases; bases with no gene match: 9. The CDR3 sequence is 15 residues long. Germline CDR1 and CDR2: MNHEY and SMNVEV (reference sequence). The CDR3 reads CASSLSAGETDEQFF. As DNA, the CDR3 is TGTGCCAGCAGTTTGTCAGCGGGAGAGACGGATGAGCAGTTCTTC.

V is TRBV11-1 and J is TRBJ2-7, with no clear D. Deletions cut 2 bases from V and 2 bases from J, with 7 bases between. The CDR3 sequence is 13 residues long. Per germline, CDR1 SGHAT and CDR2 FQDESV (reference sequence). CDR3 sequence (DNA): TGTGCCAGCAGCTTAATCAGCGCCTACGAGCAGTACTTC. Protein product: CASSLISAYEQYF.

The chain couples TRBV3-1 (or the pseudogene TRBV3-2) to TRBJ2-1; D ambiguous. CDR1 and CDR2 from the germline V gene are LGHDT and YNNKEL (reference sequence). V was clipped by 2 bases and J by 0 bases, with 14 bases between them. This CDR3 region has 17 residues. The CDR3 DNA reads as TGTGCCAGCAGCCAATCTATGACTCGCCTCTCCTACAATGAGCAGTTCTTC. This encodes CASSQSMTRLSYNEQFF.

V is TRBV19 and J is TRBJ1-1; D is undetermined. The CDR3 extends over 14 amino acids. Germline loops: CDR1 LNHDA, CDR2 SQIVND (reference sequence). V lost 3 bases, J lost 5 bases, and 13 bases lay in between. The CDR3 DNA sequence: TGTGCCAGTAGTATTAGAGGGTTTAGGACTGAAGCTTTCTTT. Protein sequence: CASSIRGFRTEAFF.

The chain carries TRBV28 and TRBJ2-2; possible D gene TRBD2, 6 bases. Germline assignment: CDR1 MDHEN and CDR2 SYDVKM. V was clipped by 2 bases and J by 1 base, with 11 bases between them. CDR3 length: 16 residues. CDR3 bases: TGTGCCAGCAGTTTAATAGGAGGGCAGAACACCGGGGAGCTGTTTTTT. Residues: CASSLIGGQNTGELFF.

The chain employs TRBV7-2 and TRBJ1-6; TRBD1 agrees at 8 bases. The germline gives CDR1 SGHTA, CDR2 FQGNSA. Trimming removed 2 bases from V and 4 bases from J; junction bases left unmatched: 13. The CDR3 totals 19 residues. The chain's CDR3 is CASSLSSGQGIKYNSPLHF. The CDR3 DNA sequence: TGTGCCAGCAGCTTAAGTAGCGGACAGGGCATTAAATATAATTCACCCCTCCACTTT.

This CDR3 is CASSLIGGPDTEAFF. CDR3 sequence (DNA): TGTGCCAGCAGCTTGATTGGGGGCCCGGACACTGAAGCTTTCTTT. J is TRBJ1-1 and V is TRBV5-6; D may be TRBD1 (6 bases). Germline values: CDR1 SGHDT, CDR2 YYEEEE. The CDR3 length is 15 residues. With 1 base removed from V and 3 bases from J, the gap between germline ends came to 13 bases.

The gene calls are TRBV19 and TRBJ2-5; D remains ambiguous. In germline, CDR1 is LNHDA, CDR2 SQIVND (reference sequence). This CDR3 spans 12 amino acids. V gave up 6 bases and J gave up 5 bases, with 10 bases separating them. CDR3 DNA sequence: TGTGCCAGTAGCCCCCCCGGGGAGACCCAGTACTTC. It translates to CASSPPGETQYF.

The rearrangement joins TRBV27 to TRBJ1-5, with D unclear. Germline V gene data show CDR1 as MNHEY and CDR2 as SMNVEV (reference sequence). Trimming cost V 3 bases and J 1 base, with 7 bases left between them. The CDR3 sequence is 14 residues long. The CDR3 loop reads CASSLRRSNQPQHF. In DNA, the CDR3 is TGTGCCAGCAGTTTGCGCCGGAGCAATCAGCCCCAGCATTTT.

The chain couples TRBV28 to TRBJ1-5; 7 positions match TRBD1. The trim removed 6 bases at V and 2 bases at J, leaving 1 base unmatched. Germline V CDR1 and CDR2: MDHEN, SYDVKM. This CDR3 has 13 residues. The CDR3 coding sequence is TGTGCCAGCAGAACAGGGGGCAATCAGCCCCAGCATTTT. Protein: CASRTGGNQPQHF.

The rearrangement uses TRBV9 and TRBJ2-7; perhaps TRBD2 as D (5 bases). The CDR3 runs to 15 residues. The V and J ends lost 0 bases and 7 bases respectively, with 17 bases between them. Germline-derived CDR1 and CDR2 are SGDLS and YYNGEE. The CDR3 coding sequence is TGTGCCAGCAGCGTAGAAGGGCTAGCCCATGGGGAGCAGTACTTC. As protein: CASSVEGLAHGEQYF.

The chain joins TRBV6-4 to TRBJ2-2, with 14 positions matching TRBD2. The CDR3 sequence is 20 residues long. With V trimmed by 0 bases and J by 5 bases, 11 bases remained unmatched. CDR1 is MRHNA, CDR2 SNTAGT, per germline. The CDR3 nucleotides are TGTGCCAGCAGTGACTCCTATTTTTTTGGGACTAGCGGGAGAACCGGGGAGCTGTTTTTT. This sequence encodes CASSDSYFFGTSGRTGELFF.